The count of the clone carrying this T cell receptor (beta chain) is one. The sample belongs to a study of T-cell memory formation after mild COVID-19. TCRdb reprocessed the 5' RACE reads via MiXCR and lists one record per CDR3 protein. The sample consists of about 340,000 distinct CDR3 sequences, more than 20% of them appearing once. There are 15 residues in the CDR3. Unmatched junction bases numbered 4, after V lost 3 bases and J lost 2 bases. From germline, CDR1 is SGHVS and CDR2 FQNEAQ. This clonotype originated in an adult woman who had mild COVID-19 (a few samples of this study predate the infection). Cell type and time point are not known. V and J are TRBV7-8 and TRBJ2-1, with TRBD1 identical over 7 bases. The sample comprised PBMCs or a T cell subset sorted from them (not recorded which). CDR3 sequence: CASSFEGAPYNEQFF. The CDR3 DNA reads TGTGCCAGCAGCTTTGAGGGGGCCCCCTACAATGAGCAGTTCTTC.